Below, 26 T cell receptor beta chains from the same sample are listed, as sequenced in a study of regulatory T cells in long-lasting Graves disease. Time point indicated: persistent/refractory GD, antithyroid drugs over 5 years with positive TRAb. Following extraction of RNA from PBMCs, that RNA was used to make the TCR library. Arm-PCR of CDR3 regions with iRepertoire HTBI primers generated TCR beta libraries. MiXCR was run by TCRdb on the multiplex PCR reads, yielding one entry per CDR3 protein. The sample records about 660,000 distinct CDR3 sequences, 25% to 35% being singletons. The sample in question was peripheral blood mononuclear cells (PBMCs), obtained when the disease was refractory, from a patient treated with antithyroid drugs. All receptors derive from a female donor with Graves disease.

This clonotype was observed a handful of times. V usage is TRBV27 and J usage is TRBJ2-7; possible D gene TRBD1, 6 bases. The CDR3 is made up of 14 amino acids. CDR1 MNHEY and CDR2 SMNVEV come from the germline V gene (reference sequence). V was pared by 2 bases and J by 6 bases, with 14 bases between. The chain's CDR3 is CASSLQQGRSEQYF. The CDR3 DNA reads as TGTGCCAGCAGTTTACAACAGGGAAGGAGCGAGCAGTACTTC.

The chain joins TRBV5-1 to TRBJ2-7; D is tentatively TRBD1 or TRBD2 (5 bases each). V lost 4 bases and J lost 2, with 10 bases in between. CDR3 length: 13 amino acids. Germline V gene lookup returns CDR1 SGHRS and CDR2 YFSETQ. As DNA, the CDR3 is TGCGCCAGCAGCGGGGACGGAGCCTACGAGCAGTACTTC. This gives the protein CASSGDGAYEQYF.

This clonotype was recorded many times. J is TRBJ1-1 and V is TRBV10-3; TRBD1 is a possible D gene (6 bases). V was pared by 7 bases and J by 3 bases, with 18 bases between. The V gene's germline CDR1 is ENHRY and CDR2 SYGVKD. The CDR3 covers 15 residues. For the CDR3, the DNA is TGTGCCATCACAAGACAGGCCTCAGGGGACACTGAAGCTTTCTTT. Encoded protein: CAITRQASGDTEAFF.

The chain has TRBV10-1 and TRBJ2-2; D perhaps matches TRBD2 (5 bases). Trimming pared 5 bases from V and 6 bases from J, leaving 13 bases between. The CDR3 consists of 14 residues. The germline V gene has CDR1 WNHNN and CDR2 SYGVQD (reference sequence). CDR3 nucleotides: TGCGCCAGCAGTATGACCAGGACTGCCGGGGAGCTGTTTTTT. Translated: CASSMTRTAGELFF.

This chain links TRBV29-1 with TRBJ1-1; 8 nucleotides align to TRBD1. The CDR3 extends over 12 amino acids. V was pared by 3 bases and J by 7 bases, with 4 bases of the junction left unmatched. Per the germline V gene, CDR1 is SQVTM and CDR2 is ANQGSEA. CDR3 DNA: TGCAGCGTTGAGGGGGACAGGAGTGAAGCTTTCTTT. Its translation is CSVEGDRSEAFF.

This clonotype came up a few times. This chain uses TRBV14 with TRBJ1-1, with a tentative D call TRBD1 (6 bases). Trimming stripped 4 bases from V and 4 bases from J, with 13 bases between. The CDR3 spans 14 residues. Germline CDR1 is SGHDN and CDR2 is FVKESK. CDR3 sequence reads: CASSPNWGATEAFF. CDR3 DNA: TGTGCCAGCAGCCCAAATTGGGGGGCCACTGAAGCTTTCTTT.

Notes on this clonotype: An end of the junction does not agree with germline; a read error may underlie this. The chain carries TRBV5-6 and TRBJ2-7, with D possibly called TRBD1 or TRBD2 (5 bases each). The germline V gene encodes CDR1 SGHDT and CDR2 YYEEEE. CDR3 length: 13 residues. CDR3 amino acids: CAGSPGTYYEQYF. The CDR3 DNA is TGTGCCGGCAGCCCCGGGACGTACTACGAGCAGTACTTC.

This sequence joins TRBV20-1 and TRBJ1-5, with 7 bases identical to TRBD1. V was clipped by 1 base and J by 3 bases; unmatched bases: 3. The V gene's germline CDR1 is DFQATT and CDR2 SNEGSKA (reference sequence). This CDR3 spans 14 amino acids. The CDR3 DNA follows: TGCAGTGCTAGAGGGACAGGCATCAATCAGCCCCAGCATTTT. Protein: CSARGTGINQPQHF.

The chain employs TRBV20-1 and TRBJ2-5, with 11 positions matching TRBD1. CDR3 length: 13 amino acids. V lost 7 bases and J lost 4; bases outside the gene matches: 5. In germline, CDR1 is DFQATT, CDR2 SNEGSKA (reference sequence). The CDR3 nucleotides read TGCAGTGTCGACGGGACAGGGGGAGAGACCCAGTACTTC. Its protein product is CSVDGTGGETQYF.

This clonotype showed up just a few times. The chain employs TRBV6-2 or TRBV6-3 and TRBJ1-6; the match to TRBD1 covers 9 bases. J gave up 7 bases and V 5 bases, and 15 bases lay outside the gene matches. CDR1 and CDR2 from the germline V gene are MNHEY and SVGEGT. The CDR3 covers 18 residues. CDR3 amino acids: CASSELGQGSRWNSPLHF. The CDR3 DNA reads as TGTGCCAGCAGTGAACTGGGACAGGGCTCAAGATGGAATTCACCCCTCCACTTT.

The J gene is TRBJ1-1, the V gene TRBV12-3 or TRBV12-4; the D is unclear. V was pared by 5 bases and J by 4 bases, with 14 bases between. This CDR3 has 14 residues. DNA of the CDR3: TGTGCCAGCAGTCACGGACCTAGAGGCACTGAAGCTTTCTTT. This codes for CASSHGPRGTEAFF.

This chain connects TRBV20-1 to TRBJ2-3; 8 nucleotides match TRBD2. This CDR3 spans 14 amino acids. Germline-derived CDR1 and CDR2 are DFQATT and SNEGSKA (reference sequence). V lost 1 base to trimming and J lost 5 bases; unmatched junction nucleotides: 5. CDR3 DNA: TGCAGTGCTAGAGTCAGCGGGAGTGTAGATACGCAGTATTTT. Translation: CSARVSGSVDTQYF.

A few counts support this clonotype. The genes are TRBV27 and TRBJ2-5, with TRBD2 matching over 9 bases. V lost 6 bases to trimming and J lost 4 bases; unmatched junction nucleotides: 6. The CDR3 is made up of 14 amino acids. Germline V gene data show CDR1 as MNHEY and CDR2 as SMNVEV (reference sequence). Here the CDR3 DNA reads TGTGCCAGCAGCAGTGTGACTAGCGGAGAGACCCAGTACTTC. Residues: CASSSVTSGETQYF.

The chain has TRBV30 and TRBJ1-1; D remains unclear. Germline assignment: CDR1 GTSNPN and CDR2 SVGIG (reference sequence). The CDR3 consists of 12 residues. Trimming removed 0 bases from V and 6 bases from J, with 8 bases in between. In nucleotides, the CDR3 is TGTGCCTGGAGTGTATGGAGGGCTGAAGCTTTCTTT. Protein product: CAWSVWRAEAFF.

The table lists this clonotype with a few counts. The V gene is TRBV28, the J gene TRBJ2-5; TRBD2 matches at 9 bases. From germline, CDR1 is MDHEN and CDR2 SYDVKM. The CDR3 spans 15 residues. V was clipped by 1 base and J by 5 bases; unmatched bases: 5. The CDR3 reads CASSLSRSGGETQYF. CDR3 nucleotides: TGTGCCAGCAGTTTATCTAGGAGCGGGGGGGAGACCCAGTACTTC.

The table lists this clonotype with many counts. The V and J genes are TRBV12-3 or TRBV12-4 and TRBJ1-2, with D perhaps matching TRBD1 (6 bases). This CDR3 contains 14 residues. Trimming left V 5 bases short and J 7 bases short, with 17 bases between. The CDR3 nucleotides read TGTGCCAGCAGTCGCCAGGGGAGGGATGGTGGCTACACCTTC. It codes for CASSRQGRDGGYTF.

The rearrangement joins TRBV3-1 to TRBJ2-2; the D gene is possibly TRBD1 (5 bases). This CDR3 has 17 residues. V lost 0 bases and J 5 bases, leaving 16 bases between the germline ends. The germline V gene encodes CDR1 LGHDT and CDR2 YNNKEL (reference sequence). CDR3 sequence reads: CASSQDNGATGTGELFF. The CDR3 coding sequence is TGTGCCAGCAGCCAAGATAATGGGGCAACCGGGACCGGGGAGCTGTTTTTT.

This clonotype was counted between two and nine times. J is TRBJ1-1 and V is TRBV10-3; 7 bases agree with TRBD1. Trimming removed 6 bases from V and 3 bases from J; junction bases left unmatched: 7. Germline assignment: CDR1 ENHRY and CDR2 SYGVKD. The CDR3 spans 14 residues. The CDR3 protein is CAIRSQGPDTEAFF. The DNA of the CDR3 is TGTGCCATCAGATCACAGGGGCCGGACACTGAAGCTTTCTTT.

The chain has TRBV7-3 and TRBJ1-6, with 7 positions matching TRBD1. The CDR3 sequence is 15 residues long. Germline assignment: CDR1 SGHTA and CDR2 FQGTGA. Germline trimming cut 5 bases from V and 8 bases from J; bases unmatched to any gene: 9. In DNA, the CDR3 is TGTGCCAGCAGCATAAGGACAGGCTTTGATTCACCCCTCCACTTT. This sequence encodes CASSIRTGFDSPLHF.

The chain has TRBV5-1 and TRBJ1-5; possible D gene TRBD1, 5 bases. The CDR3 is made up of 15 amino acids. Deletions cut 1 base from V and 6 bases from J, with 14 bases between. Germline-derived CDR1 and CDR2 are SGHRS and YFSETQ. This chain's CDR3 is CASSLIGGGGQPQHF. CDR3 DNA: TGCGCCAGCAGCTTGATCGGGGGAGGAGGTCAGCCCCAGCATTTT.

This clonotype was counted a few times. The rearrangement links TRBV3-1 to TRBJ2-7; TRBD2 agrees at 7 bases. Per germline, CDR1 LGHDT and CDR2 YNNKEL (reference sequence). V lost 1 base, J lost 3 bases, and 24 bases stayed unmatched. This CDR3 contains 21 residues. CDR3 loop: CASSQGVGREMSKRVFYEQYF. CDR3 coding DNA: TGTGCCAGCAGCCAAGGGGTAGGGCGGGAGATGAGTAAACGGGTGTTCTACGAGCAGTACTTC.

This clonotype was found a few times. The genes are TRBV30 and TRBJ2-7, with TRBD2 as a possible D gene (6 bases). The germline gives CDR1 GTSNPN, CDR2 SVGIG (reference sequence). The CDR3 contains 15 residues. Trimming took off 0 bases at V and 0 bases at J, with 12 bases between the two ends. CDR3 protein: CAWSVDVGSSYEQYF. CDR3 nucleotides: TGTGCCTGGAGTGTGGACGTCGGGAGCTCCTACGAGCAGTACTTC. The whole variable domain, remainder taken from reference TRBV30 and TRBJ2-7, is SQTIHQWPATLVQPVGSPLSLECTVEGTSNPNLYWYRQAAGRGLQLLFYSVGIGQISSEVPQNLSASRPQDRQFILSSKKLLLSDSGFYLCAWSVDVGSSYEQYFGPGTRLTVT.

This clonotype was found many times. The chain couples TRBV28 to TRBJ1-2; 7 nucleotides match TRBD1. Trimming at V came to 4 bases and at J to 4 bases, leaving 6 bases not matched to a gene. This CDR3 is built from 14 residues. Germline assignment: CDR1 MDHEN and CDR2 SYDVKM. As DNA, the CDR3 is TGTGCCAGCAGTTACAGGGGAATCCCCTATGGCTACACCTTC. Encoded protein: CASSYRGIPYGYTF.

This chain joins TRBV2 and TRBJ2-5, with TRBD2 as a possible D gene (5 bases). CDR1 and CDR2 (germline): SNHLY, FYNNEI. Trimming shortened V by 6 bases and J by 2 bases, and 13 bases separated the two germline ends. The CDR3 has 14 residues. CDR3 protein: CASRGARLQETQYF. In DNA, the CDR3 is TGTGCCAGCAGAGGCGCCAGACTACAAGAGACCCAGTACTTC.

The V gene is TRBV12-3 or TRBV12-4, the J gene TRBJ1-6, with TRBD1 identical over 9 bases. The V gene end was trimmed by 4 bases and the J gene end by 10 bases; junction bases not matched to a gene: 11. This CDR3 is built from 16 residues. CDR3 coding DNA: TGTGCCAGCAGTTACCAGGGACAGGGCGGTGTCTCACCCCTCCACTTT. Translating gives CASSYQGQGGVSPLHF.

The genes are TRBV28 and TRBJ2-7; D is unclear. Trimming took 2 bases from V and 0 from J, leaving 11 bases between them. Germline assignment: CDR1 MDHEN and CDR2 SYDVKM. The CDR3 runs 15 residues. CDR3 nucleotide sequence: TGTGCCAGCAGTTTAATTATGGACGGCTCCTACGAGCAGTACTTC. This encodes CASSLIMDGSYEQYF.